This T cell receptor beta chain appears in the sequencing data of a study of blood T cell repertoires in COVID-19. Germline CDR1 is MNHEY and CDR2 is SMNVEV (reference sequence). The CDR3 extends over 16 amino acids. V lost 3 bases and J lost 0, with 14 bases in between. The protocol was immunoSEQ multiplex PCR, while the TCRdb copy is restricted to in-frame clones and leaves out a portion. Among about 36,000 clones listed, around 84% were seen once. The receptor was derived from a man aged 60 to 75 with COVID-19, enrolled during active disease. The chain links TRBV27 to TRBJ1-2, with D maybe TRBD1 (6 bases). Sequencing used peripheral blood. CDR3 residues: CASSFGGTRANYGYTF. CDR3 coding DNA: TGTGCCAGCAGTTTTGGTGGGACAAGAGCTAACTATGGCTACACCTTC.